These 15 T cell receptor beta chains were sequenced from one sample in a study of T cells in Graves' hyperthyroidism and ophthalmopathy. Amplification targeted TCR beta CDR3 regions from RNA transcripts. First-round RT-PCR with HTBI primers amplified the TCR CDR3 region. TCRdb independently ran MiXCR on the multiplex PCR reads; one entry per CDR3 protein. The sample has hundreds of thousands of distinct CDR3 sequences, 15% to 19% seen once. Sequences were obtained from blood. These receptors all come from a woman younger than 35 with Graves' hyperthyroidism.

This clonotype has ten or more counts. V and J are TRBV28 and TRBJ2-3; 11 bases match TRBD2. Germline V CDR1 and CDR2: MDHEN, SYDVKM. The CDR3 runs 20 residues. After removal of 2 bases from V and 1 base from J, the junction contained 14 bases not matched to a gene. The CDR3 sequence: CASSLMASGGTEVGTDTQYF. CDR3 DNA: TGTGCCAGCAGTTTAATGGCTAGCGGGGGGACAGAGGTTGGCACAGATACGCAGTATTTT.

This clonotype was detected many times. The J gene is TRBJ1-1, the V gene TRBV20-1; TRBD1 matches at 7 bases. The junction had 9 bases not matched to a gene; V was cut back by 4 bases and J by 1 base. Germline values: CDR1 DFQATT, CDR2 SNEGSKA (reference sequence). There are 15 residues in the CDR3. This chain's CDR3 is CSATTGDIRNTEAFF. The CDR3 DNA reads TGCAGTGCTACTACAGGGGACATAAGGAACACTGAAGCTTTCTTT.

This clonotype occurred a few times. The CDR3 is CASSLAYRRASGFLYEQYF. CDR3 in DNA: TGTGCCAGCAGCTTAGCGTACCGTCGGGCTAGCGGATTTCTCTACGAGCAGTACTTC. The J gene is TRBJ2-7, the V gene TRBV11-2, with TRBD2 identical over 7 bases. The germline CDR1 and CDR2 sequences are SGHAT and FQNNGV. Trimming removed 1 base from V and 3 bases from J; junction bases left unmatched: 18. This CDR3 comprises 19 residues. Full variable domain (rest looked up from reference TRBV11-2 and TRBJ2-7): EAGVAQSPRYKIIEKRQSVAFWCNPISGHATLYWYQQILGQGPKLLIQFQNNGVVDDSQLPKDRFSAERLKGVDSTLKIQPAKLEDSAVYLCASSLAYRRASGFLYEQYFGPGTRLTVT.

At least ten counts were recorded for this clonotype. This chain links TRBV2 with TRBJ2-3; TRBD2 matches at 13 bases. Trimming took 4 bases from V and 8 from J; bases not matched to a gene: 12. The CDR3 loop spans 17 amino acids. Germline CDR1 and CDR2: SNHLY and FYNNEI. The CDR3 sequence is CASSVLGLAGAPVTQYF. The CDR3 nucleotides are TGTGCCAGCAGTGTACTCGGACTAGCGGGAGCACCGGTTACGCAGTATTTT.

This clonotype was picked up many times. The chain recombines TRBV30 with TRBJ1-5, with TRBD1 matching 11 bases. Trimming at V came to 2 bases and at J to 6 bases, leaving 9 bases not matched to a gene. Germline V gene data show CDR1 as GTSNPN and CDR2 as SVGIG (reference sequence). This CDR3 region has 16 residues. The CDR3 reads CAWSRGQGVESQPQHF. CDR3 DNA sequence: TGTGCCTGGAGTCGGGGACAGGGGGTCGAAAGTCAGCCCCAGCATTTT.

This clonotype has at least ten counts. The rearrangement links TRBV7-2 to TRBJ1-6; no definite D call. Germline V gene data show CDR1 as SGHTA and CDR2 as FQGNSA. The CDR3 runs to 17 residues. Between the trimmed V and J ends, which lost 4 bases and 8 bases, there was a span of 21 bases. DNA for the CDR3: TGTGCCAGCAGCTCGGGTTGGGGAAGGGCGAGTTATTCACCCCTCCACTTT. Its translation: CASSSGWGRASYSPLHF.

This clonotype was recorded many times. V gene TRBV7-2 combines with J gene TRBJ2-2; D may be TRBD2 (6 bases). The germline V gene encodes CDR1 SGHTA and CDR2 FQGNSA. This CDR3 region has 16 residues. The V end was cut by 3 bases, the J end by 3 bases, with 14 bases between. The CDR3 here is CASSLIGGWDTGELFF. In DNA form, the CDR3 reads TGTGCCAGCAGCTTGATCGGGGGTTGGGACACCGGGGAGCTGTTTTTT.

This clonotype was recorded at least ten times. This chain joins TRBV7-2 and TRBJ2-2; 12 nucleotides align to TRBD2. The CDR3 spans 15 residues. In germline, CDR1 is SGHTA, CDR2 FQGNSA. Trimming at V came to 5 bases and at J to 5 bases, leaving 3 bases not matched to a gene. The CDR3 DNA is TGTGCCAGCAGCCACGGACTAGCGGGAACCGGGGAGCTGTTTTTT. This encodes CASSHGLAGTGELFF.

This clonotype was observed at least ten times. This sequence joins TRBV3-1 and TRBJ2-7; D is undetermined. This CDR3 spans 15 amino acids. Germline CDR1 and CDR2: LGHDT and YNNKEL (reference sequence). The germline V and J ends were trimmed by 1 base and 3 bases, with 13 bases remaining between them. CDR3: CASSQVPGGVYEQYF. CDR3 coding DNA: TGTGCCAGCAGCCAAGTACCCGGTGGGGTCTACGAGCAGTACTTC.

This clonotype was observed a handful of times. The chain employs TRBV24-1 and TRBJ2-2; D might be TRBD1 or TRBD2, each matching 7 bases. Per the germline V gene, CDR1 is KGHDR and CDR2 is SFDVKD. This CDR3 is 17 amino acids long. The V gene lost 7 bases and the J gene lost 2 bases, with 19 bases spanning the gap. CDR3: CATSPWEGASNTGELFF. CDR3 DNA sequence: TGTGCCACCAGCCCCTGGGAGGGGGCTAGTAACACCGGGGAGCTGTTTTTT.

V is TRBV6-1 and J is TRBJ2-3; D is ambiguous. This CDR3 is 16 amino acids long. The germline gives CDR1 MNHNS, CDR2 SASEGT. Trimming stripped 7 bases from V and 2 bases from J, with 19 bases between. CDR3 in DNA: TGTGCCAGCACCATTGGGCGAGGATACCTCACAGATACGCAGTATTTT. Translation gives CASTIGRGYLTDTQYF.

This clonotype was recorded many times. Here the CDR3 reads CAWGLLMPGNTIYF. The CDR3 DNA is TGTGCCTGGGGATTACTGATGCCTGGAAACACCATATATTTT. The rearrangement uses TRBV30 and TRBJ1-3, with D unresolved. Germline V gene sequence: CDR1 GTSNPN, CDR2 SVGIG (reference sequence). V shed 5 bases and J shed 2 bases, with 13 bases lying between them. The CDR3 contains 14 residues. The variable domain in full, with the rest retrieved from reference TRBV30 and TRBJ1-3, is SQTIHQWPATLVQPVGSPLSLECTVEGTSNPNLYWYRQAAGRGLQLLFYSVGIGQISSEVPQNLSASRPQDRQFILSSKKLLLSDSGFYLCAWGLLMPGNTIYFGEGSWLTVV.

This clonotype was counted ten times or more. The chain couples TRBV20-1 to TRBJ1-3; D call uncertain. V lost 3 bases and J lost 0, with 9 bases in between. Germline V gene sequence: CDR1 DFQATT, CDR2 SNEGSKA (reference sequence). The CDR3 is 14 amino acids. CDR3 in amino acids: CSARAHNSGNTIYF. Written as DNA, the CDR3 is TGCAGTGCTAGGGCACACAACTCTGGAAACACCATATATTTT.

The chain carries TRBV2 and TRBJ1-5, with D possibly matching TRBD1 (5 bases). CDR3 length equals 14 residues. Trimming removed 3 bases at V and 6 bases at J, with 12 bases between. Germline assignment: CDR1 SNHLY and CDR2 FYNNEI. The CDR3 DNA is TGTGCCAGCAGTGAGAACTGGGGCCCTCAGCCCCAGCATTTT. This codes for CASSENWGPQPQHF.

This clonotype came up many times. CDR3 protein: CSVEGGTLYNEQFF. The CDR3 DNA sequence: TGCAGCGTTGAAGGAGGGACCCTCTACAATGAGCAGTTCTTC. The rearrangement joins TRBV29-1 to TRBJ2-1; possibly TRBD1 or TRBD2 for D (5 bases each). The V gene's germline CDR1 is SQVTM and CDR2 ANQGSEA. V lost 1 base and J lost 3, with 10 bases in between. The CDR3 sequence is 14 residues long.